This entry lists 3 T cell receptor beta chains sequenced from one sample in a study of shared clonotypes between healthy human individuals. Naive CD8 cells lacked CD45RO and underwent positive selection for CCR7, leaving out terminally differentiated effector memory CD45RA+ cells. Profiled with immunoSEQ multiplex PCR; TCRdb holds only in-frame clones, not every one. This table holds a few hundred thousand clones, 95% found once. What was sequenced was naive CD8+ T cells sorted from blood. Receptor source: a woman in her 30s in good health.

To note about this clone: Other nucleotide sequences from this sample produce the same CDR3. CDR3 region: CASSLDRSYEQYF. Written as DNA, the CDR3 is TGTGCCAGCAGCTTGGACAGGAGTTACGAGCAGTACTTC. This rearrangement joins TRBV5-4 to TRBJ2-7; perhaps TRBD1 as D (5 bases). The CDR3 contains 13 residues. Germline CDR1 reads SGHNT; CDR2 reads YYREEE (reference sequence). V was pared by 0 bases and J by 4 bases, with 8 bases between.

The V call is TRBV10-3, the J call TRBJ1-3, with D tentatively TRBD1 (5 bases). CDR1 is ENHRY and CDR2 is SYGVKD in the germline V gene. This CDR3 comprises 15 residues. V lost 8 bases to trimming and J lost 0 bases, with 14 bases between them. CDR3 in amino acids: CAISRGQHSGNTIYF. The DNA for the CDR3 is TGTGCCATCTCCCGGGGCCAGCACTCTGGAAACACCATATATTTT.

V and J are TRBV2 and TRBJ2-7; perhaps TRBD1 as D (6 bases). This CDR3 region has 15 residues. Germline lookup yields CDR1 SNHLY and CDR2 FYNNEI. The germline V and J ends were trimmed by 1 base and 2 bases, with 12 bases remaining between them. For the CDR3, the DNA is TGTGCCAGCAGTGAAGGTTTGGACAGCGCCTACGAGCAGTACTTC. Translation: CASSEGLDSAYEQYF. The variable domain in full, with the rest retrieved from reference TRBV2 and TRBJ2-7, is EPEVTQTPSHQVTQMGQEVILRCVPISNHLYFYWYRQILGQKVEFLVSFYNNEISEKSEIFDDQFSVERPDGSNFTLKIRSTKLEDSAMYFCASSEGLDSAYEQYFGPGTRLTVT.